This TCR beta chain was identified in a study of T cell responses to AZD1222 COVID-19 vaccine. Germline CDR1 and CDR2: KGHDR and SFDVKD. This CDR3 is built from 12 residues. Trimming left V 4 bases short and J 6 bases short, with 7 bases between. This clone was recorded once. No antigen is known for it. Study observations and caveats: Only a handful of AZD1222 recipients were seropositive at baseline. An increase in Spike-specific TCR breadth and depth was observed after two AZD1222 doses. The CD4 TCRs associated with vaccination extended across spike and predominated at 160-218 and 743-854. Clonal diversity was possibly underestimated, and the donors were mostly white British, with more females.

Assay used: immunoSEQ multiplex PCR; TCRdb lists only in-frame clones, some missing. In the table there are 150,000 to 200,000 clones, 90% of which are singletons. The rearrangement joins TRBV24-1 to TRBJ2-3, with D unclear. The input for sequencing was peripheral blood, taken on day 0 of AZD1222 vaccination. This receptor was identified in an adult in good health. CDR3 sequence reads: CATSDPLDTQYF. The DNA of the CDR3 is TGTGCCACCAGTGACCCGTTGGATACGCAGTATTTT.